This entry lists 21 T cell receptor beta chains sequenced from one sample in a study of T cell responses to AZD1222 COVID-19 vaccine. The table came from immunoSEQ multiplex PCR; TCRdb's copy has only in-frame clones and leaves some out. The sample lists 120,000 or so clones; about 85% were seen once. The sequencing here drew on peripheral blood, taken on day 0 of AZD1222 vaccination. These TCRs come from an adult in good health.

The J gene is TRBJ1-4, the V gene TRBV11-2; 9 nucleotides align to TRBD1. The V segment lost 4 bases and the J segment 8 bases; nucleotides outside the gene matches: 14. This CDR3 is 17 amino acids long. Germline CDR1 reads SGHAT; CDR2 reads FQNNGV. The CDR3 DNA follows: TGTGCCAGCAGCTCGGGACAGGGACCTGGAAACCAGGAAAAACTGTTTTTT. This translates into CASSSGQGPGNQEKLFF.

The chain combines TRBV3-1 (or the pseudogene TRBV3-2) with TRBJ1-3; 9 positions agree with TRBD1. The junction had 2 bases not matched to a gene; V was cut back by 4 bases and J by 4 bases. Germline CDR1 reads LGHDT; CDR2 reads YNNKEL (reference sequence). This CDR3 contains 14 residues. CDR3 in amino acids: CASSLGTGGNTIYF. CDR3 in DNA: TGTGCCAGCAGCCTCGGGACAGGGGGAAACACCATATATTTT.

V usage is TRBV7-2 and J usage is TRBJ1-4, with 7 bases aligning to TRBD1. The ends lost 5 bases at V and 11 bases at J; junction bases unmatched: 17. Per germline, CDR1 SGHTA and CDR2 FQGNSA. The CDR3 extends over 16 amino acids. The CDR3 loop is CASSTLLGQATSKLFF. CDR3 in DNA: TGTGCCAGCAGCACGCTCCTCGGACAGGCTACTTCCAAACTGTTTTTT. Filled out from reference TRBV7-2 and TRBJ1-4, the complete variable domain reads GAGVSQSPSNKVTEKGKDVELRCDPISGHTALYWYRQSLGQGLEFLIYFQGNSAPDKSGLPSDRFSAERTGGSVSTLTIQRTQQEDSAVYLCASSTLLGQATSKLFFGSGTQLSVL.

This chain connects TRBV11-2 to TRBJ1-4; D is undetermined. Germline V gene sequence: CDR1 SGHAT, CDR2 FQNNGV. CDR3 length: 14 amino acids. V was clipped by 1 base and J by 3 bases, with 6 bases between them. CDR3 sequence (DNA): TGTGCCAGCAGCTTAGGGCCGTCTAATGAAAAACTGTTTTTT. Translation: CASSLGPSNEKLFF. The complete variable domain, with remaining parts taken from reference TRBV11-2 and TRBJ1-4, reads EAGVAQSPRYKIIEKRQSVAFWCNPISGHATLYWYQQILGQGPKLLIQFQNNGVVDDSQLPKDRFSAERLKGVDSTLKIQPAKLEDSAVYLCASSLGPSNEKLFFGSGTQLSVL.

The rearrangement joins TRBV11-3 to TRBJ2-7, with 9 positions matching TRBD1. Germline lookup yields CDR1 SGHNT and CDR2 YENEEA. The CDR3 totals 15 residues. With V trimmed by 4 bases and J by 0 bases, 4 bases remained unmatched. CDR3 region: CASSYRGQGSYEQYF. The CDR3 nucleotides read TGTGCCAGCAGCTACAGGGGGCAGGGCTCCTACGAGCAGTACTTC.

Here the CDR3 DNA reads TGTGCCAGCTCCCCGGGGGCCTACGAGCAGTACTTC. Amino acids: CASSPGAYEQYF. The chain joins TRBV19 to TRBJ2-7, with D possibly matching TRBD2 (6 bases). This CDR3 spans 12 amino acids. Trimming left V 9 bases short and J 2 bases short, with 11 bases between. Per the germline V gene, CDR1 is LNHDA and CDR2 is SQIVND (reference sequence).

The DNA for the CDR3 is TGTGCCAGCAGTGAGAGGGCGGGGGGGCAAAATGAGCAGTTCTTC. This codes for CASSERAGGQNEQFF. This rearrangement joins TRBV6-4 to TRBJ2-1; 9 positions match TRBD2. The CDR3 totals 15 residues. V was pared by 3 bases and J by 7 bases, with 7 bases of the junction left unmatched. Germline V CDR1 and CDR2: MRHNA, SNTAGT.

The CDR3 sequence: CASSPPGTPALGYTF. CDR3 DNA sequence: TGTGCCAGCTCACCACCGGGCACCCCTGCATTGGGCTACACCTTC. The chain combines TRBV18 with TRBJ1-2; D uncertain. CDR3 size: 15 residues. Deletions cut 0 bases from V and 8 bases from J, with 16 bases between. Per the germline V gene, CDR1 is KGHSH and CDR2 is LQKENI.

The V and J genes are TRBV3-1 (or the pseudogene TRBV3-2) and TRBJ2-7, with 8 nucleotides matching TRBD1. V lost 6 bases and J lost 3; bases outside the gene matches: 4. The CDR3 length is 13 residues. Germline loops: CDR1 LGHDT, CDR2 YNNKEL (reference sequence). This chain's CDR3 is CASSPGTGYEQYF. DNA for the CDR3: TGTGCCAGCAGTCCCGGGACAGGCTACGAGCAGTACTTC.

The CDR3, as DNA: TGTGCCACTTCAAGGGACAGCGAATACACTGAAGCTTTCTTT. Translation gives CATSRDSEYTEAFF. The genes are TRBV6-5 and TRBJ1-1, with TRBD1 matching 7 bases. Germline V gene sequence: CDR1 MNHEY, CDR2 SVGAGI. The CDR3 length is 14 residues. Germline trimming cut 10 bases from V and 3 bases from J; bases unmatched to any gene: 11.

The J gene is TRBJ2-6, the V gene TRBV18; D gene unclear. With 0 bases removed from V and 1 base from J, the gap between germline ends came to 1 base. CDR3 size: 14 residues. Germline CDR1 and CDR2: KGHSH and LQKENI. CDR3 amino acids: CASSPPSGANVLTF. In nucleotides, the CDR3 is TGTGCCAGCTCACCACCATCTGGGGCCAACGTCCTGACTTTC.

J is TRBJ2-1 and V is TRBV19; 12 bases fit TRBD2. Trimming took 1 base from V and 8 from J; bases not matched to a gene: 6. The CDR3 contains 16 residues. Germline assignment: CDR1 LNHDA and CDR2 SQIVND (reference sequence). The CDR3 spells CASSIGRLAGGYEQFF. The CDR3 DNA reads TGTGCCAGTAGTATAGGGCGGCTAGCGGGGGGGTATGAGCAGTTCTTC.

The gene calls are TRBV11-3 and TRBJ1-6; the D gene is possibly TRBD1 (5 bases). The CDR3 loop spans 15 amino acids. The V gene's germline CDR1 is SGHNT and CDR2 YENEEA. Trimming took off 3 bases at V and 9 bases at J, with 15 bases between the two ends. This CDR3 reads CASSFGGGSPSPLHF. The DNA of the CDR3 is TGTGCCAGCAGCTTTGGGGGGGGAAGCCCTTCACCCCTCCACTTT.

The V gene is TRBV18, the J gene TRBJ2-4, with unresolved D. V was shortened by 2 bases and J by 1 base, with 6 bases between the two germline ends. This CDR3 region has 14 residues. CDR1 KGHSH and CDR2 LQKENI come from the germline V gene. CDR3 DNA sequence: TGTGCCAGCTCACCAGGTACGGCCAAAAACATTCAGTACTTC. This sequence encodes CASSPGTAKNIQYF.

The chain joins TRBV7-9 to TRBJ2-2, with D uncertain. Per the germline V gene, CDR1 is SEHNR and CDR2 is FQNEAQ (reference sequence). This CDR3 has 13 amino acids. Deletions cut 7 bases from V and 1 base from J, with 7 bases between. DNA for the CDR3: TGTGCCAGCAATGCTGAGAACACCGGGGAGCTGTTTTTT. Its translation is CASNAENTGELFF.

This clone has just a few counts. The rearrangement uses TRBV29-1 and TRBJ1-2; possibly TRBD1 for D (6 bases). CDR3 length: 14 residues. Germline V gene lookup returns CDR1 SQVTM and CDR2 ANQGSEA. With 3 bases removed from V and 8 bases from J, the gap between germline ends came to 19 bases. The CDR3 here is CSVEGQGKESGYTF. CDR3 bases: TGCAGCGTTGAGGGGCAGGGGAAGGAGTCGGGCTACACCTTC.

The chain has TRBV5-4 and TRBJ2-2; 9 bases align to TRBD2. The CDR3 has 12 residues. Germline loops: CDR1 SGHNT, CDR2 YYREEE (reference sequence). The junction had 4 bases not matched to a gene; V was cut back by 1 base and J by 15 bases. The CDR3 sequence: CASSLSGGRLFF. The CDR3 bases are TGTGCCAGCAGCTTGAGCGGGGGGAGGTTGTTTTTT.

This clone was detected only once. The chain employs TRBV7-2 and TRBJ2-7; 9 bases fit TRBD1. The V and J ends lost 6 bases and 2 bases, in that order; junction bases with no gene match: 5. The CDR3 contains 14 residues. Looked up from germline, CDR1 is SGHTA and CDR2 is FQGNSA. The DNA of the CDR3 is TGTGCCAGCAGTTACGGGACAGGGCCCTACGAGCAGTACTTC. Translating gives CASSYGTGPYEQYF. The full variable domain, completed using reference TRBV7-2 and TRBJ2-7, is GAGVSQSPSNKVTEKGKDVELRCDPISGHTALYWYRQSLGQGLEFLIYFQGNSAPDKSGLPSDRFSAERTGGSVSTLTIQRTQQEDSAVYLCASSYGTGPYEQYFGPGTRLTVT.

V usage is TRBV28 and J usage is TRBJ2-3, with TRBD1 as a possible D gene (6 bases). V was cut by 4 bases and J by 4 bases, with 9 bases left in between. The germline V gene encodes CDR1 MDHEN and CDR2 SYDVKM. There are 13 residues in the CDR3. The CDR3 region is CASSWGRADTQYF. CDR3 in DNA: TGTGCCAGCAGTTGGGGGCGAGCAGATACGCAGTATTTT.

On this clone: The junction departs from germline at one end; a sequencing error may be responsible. The chain recombines TRBV7-8 with TRBJ1-5; D is ambiguous. Germline V gives CDR1 SGHVS, CDR2 FQNEAQ. The CDR3 has 13 amino acids. CDR3 sequence: CASSLDFPQPQHF. CDR3 sequence (DNA): TGTGCCAGCAGTTTAGATTTTCCTCAGCCCCAGCATTTT. Full variable domain (outside the CDR3, taken from reference TRBV7-8 and TRBJ1-5): GAGVSQSPRYKVAKRGQDVALRCDPISGHVSLFWYQQALGQGPEFLTYFQNEAQLDKSGLPSDRFFAERPEGSVSTLKIQRTQQEDSAVYLCASSLDFPQPQHFGDGTRLSIL.

This chain joins TRBV2 and TRBJ2-7, with TRBD2 identical over 7 bases. The germline gives CDR1 SNHLY, CDR2 FYNNEI. The CDR3 length is 14 residues. Trimming took 6 bases from V and 2 from J; bases not matched to a gene: 7. The DNA of the CDR3 is TGTGCCAGCAGCGGGGGGATGCGGACCTACGAGCAGTACTTC. The encoded protein is CASSGGMRTYEQYF. The full variable domain, in which reference TRBV2 and TRBJ2-7 provide the parts outside the CDR3, is EPEVTQTPSHQVTQMGQEVILRCVPISNHLYFYWYRQILGQKVEFLVSFYNNEISEKSEIFDDQFSVERPDGSNFTLKIRSTKLEDSAMYFCASSGGMRTYEQYFGPGTRLTVT.